A single sample is the source of the 11 T cell receptor beta chains below, sequenced in a study of vaccination and CD4 T cells after COVID-19 (dated by TCRdb to the early 2020s). This specimen's treatment or condition label, interpreted: approximately nine-day PBMC culture with coronavirus spike peptide pools or control peptides (ViraFEST assay). Library preparation was by PCR. Sequencing took place on an Illumina iSeq 100. DNA from cultured CD4+ T cells was subjected to TCR sequencing with the Oncomine TCR Beta short-read assay at the Johns Hopkins FTIC core. TCRdb reprocessing: public reads trimmed at Q25 with fastp, clones called with MiXCR, in-frame beta chains kept. Merged by CDR3 protein, the rows form single entries marked with the most common genes and DNA. For this sample there are 10,000 to 15,000 distinct CDR3 sequences; more than 45% appear just once. Less than 30% of the sample is taken by the ten largest.

Their cognate antigens are unknown. The sample comprised CD4+ T cells from blood, cultured in vitro. These receptors were collected from a human donor who had recovered from COVID-19.

The V call is TRBV7-6, the J call TRBJ1-2; D may be TRBD1 (6 bases). V was trimmed by 3 bases and J by 4 bases, leaving 15 bases between them. Looked up from germline, CDR1 is SGHVS and CDR2 is FNYEAQ. This CDR3 spans 15 amino acids. The CDR3 is CASSFGTRRAYGYTF. The CDR3 DNA reads TGTGCCAGCAGCTTTGGGACAAGGAGGGCCTATGGCTACACCTTC.

The chain combines TRBV20-1 with TRBJ2-1; D uncertain. The CDR3 consists of 15 residues. CDR1 is DFQATT and CDR2 is SNEGSKA in the germline V gene (reference sequence). Trimming removed 2 bases from V and 6 bases from J, with 17 bases in between. CDR3 sequence (DNA): TGCAGTGCTAGATTTCCGAAGTCTTTCGCCAATGAGCAGTTCTTC. Translating gives CSARFPKSFANEQFF.

This clonotype showed up just a few times. The chain recombines TRBV21-1 with TRBJ1-1; the table names TRBD1, a call not compared with the DNA. TRBV21-1 is shown as a pseudogene. The CDR3 runs 16 residues. The CDR3 nucleotides are TGTGCCAGCAGCCAAGCACCGGGACGGAAGAACACTGAAGCTTTCTTT. Translating gives CASSQAPGRKNTEAFF.

The rearrangement joins TRBV28 to TRBJ1-5; 7 bases align to TRBD1. With 2 bases clipped from V and 4 bases from J, the junction kept 5 bases outside the gene matches. The CDR3 sequence is 15 residues long. CDR1 MDHEN and CDR2 SYDVKM come from the germline V gene. The CDR3 DNA is TGTGCCAGCAGTTTAGCTATACAGGGGAATCAGCCCCAGCATTTT. This encodes CASSLAIQGNQPQHF. The full variable domain, with the rest looked up from reference TRBV28 and TRBJ1-5, is DVKVTQSSRYLVKRTGEKVFLECVQDMDHENMFWYRQDPGLGLRLIYFSYDVKMKEKGDIPEGYSVSREKKERFSLILESASTNQTSMYLCASSLAIQGNQPQHFGDGTRLSIL.

The genes are TRBV20-1 and TRBJ2-1; TRBD2 matches at 7 bases. Germline CDR1 and CDR2: DFQATT and SNEGSKA (reference sequence). The V and J ends lost 4 bases and 1 base, in that order; junction bases with no gene match: 4. This CDR3 is built from 14 residues. This CDR3 is CSAIGGGSYNEQFF. CDR3 DNA sequence: TGCAGTGCTATAGGCGGGGGTTCCTACAATGAGCAGTTCTTC.

V and J are TRBV27 and TRBJ1-2, with TRBD1 identical over 7 bases. Germline CDR1 reads MNHEY; CDR2 reads SMNVEV (reference sequence). The CDR3 covers 13 residues. V lost 5 bases and J lost 4; bases outside the gene matches: 4. CDR3 residues: CASSRAGGYGYTF. DNA of the CDR3: TGTGCCAGCAGTCGGGCAGGGGGCTATGGCTACACCTTC.

This clonotype was counted only a few times. This rearrangement joins TRBV2 to TRBJ1-5, with D uncertain. CDR1 and CDR2 (germline): SNHLY, FYNNEI. CDR3 length equals 13 residues. Trimming left V 6 bases short and J 0 bases short, with 6 bases between. The CDR3 spells CASRQNSNQPQHF. CDR3 nucleotide sequence: TGTGCCAGCAGGCAAAATAGCAATCAGCCCCAGCATTTT. Full variable domain (outside the CDR3, taken from reference TRBV2 and TRBJ1-5): EPEVTQTPSHQVTQMGQEVILRCVPISNHLYFYWYRQILGQKVEFLVSFYNNEISEKSEIFDDQFSVERPDGSNFTLKIRSTKLEDSAMYFCASRQNSNQPQHFGDGTRLSIL.

The table lists this clonotype with a few counts. The genes are TRBV6-1 and TRBJ1-2; 10 bases agree with TRBD1. The CDR3 loop spans 14 amino acids. The J segment lost 6 bases and the V segment lost 6 bases, leaving 7 bases of the junction unmatched. Germline V gives CDR1 MNHNS, CDR2 SASEGT. CDR3 loop: CASRTTGGVDGYTF. The CDR3 DNA is TGTGCCAGCAGGACGACAGGGGGCGTGGATGGCTACACCTTC.

This clonotype is labeled as medium-sized (0.01 to 0.1%). J is TRBJ1-1 and V is TRBV5-1; D unclear. The length of the CDR3 is 14 residues. With 0 bases removed from V and 2 bases from J, the gap between germline ends came to 8 bases. Germline V gene lookup returns CDR1 SGHRS and CDR2 YFSETQ. CDR3 sequence reads: CASSLEAPNTEAFF. CDR3 DNA: TGCGCCAGCAGCTTGGAGGCACCCAACACTGAAGCTTTCTTT.

This clonotype was observed once. The rearrangement uses TRBV7-8 and TRBJ1-2, with TRBD1 as a possible D gene (6 bases). CDR1 is SGHVS, CDR2 FQNEAQ, per germline. The CDR3 covers 14 residues. V shed 5 bases and J shed 4 bases, with 14 bases lying between them. CDR3 sequence: CASSRTRGGYGYTF. The DNA for the CDR3 is TGTGCCAGCAGCCGGACCAGGGGCGGCTATGGCTACACCTTC.

The chain carries TRBV5-4 and TRBJ1-1; 10 bases map to TRBD1. The germline V gene has CDR1 SGHNT and CDR2 YYREEE (reference sequence). The CDR3 length is 14 residues. V shed 4 bases and J 3 bases; nucleotides not matched to a gene: 3. This CDR3 is CASSRDRGDTEAFF. Here the CDR3 DNA reads TGTGCCAGCAGCCGGGACAGGGGTGACACTGAAGCTTTCTTT.